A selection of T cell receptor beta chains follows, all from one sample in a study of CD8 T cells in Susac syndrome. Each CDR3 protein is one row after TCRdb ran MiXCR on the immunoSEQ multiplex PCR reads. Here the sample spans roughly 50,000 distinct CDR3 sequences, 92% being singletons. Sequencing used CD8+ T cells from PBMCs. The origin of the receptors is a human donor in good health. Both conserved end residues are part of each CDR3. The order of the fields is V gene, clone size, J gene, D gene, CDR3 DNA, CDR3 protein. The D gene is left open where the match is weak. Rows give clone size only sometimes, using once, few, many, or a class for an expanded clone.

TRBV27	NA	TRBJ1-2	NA	TGTGCCAGCAGTCCGGGACCCGATGGCTACACCTTC	CASSPGPDGYTF
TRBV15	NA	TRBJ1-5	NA	TGTGCCACCAGCAGTGGAATACAGGGAAGCAATCAGCCCCAGCATTTT	CATSSGIQGSNQPQHF
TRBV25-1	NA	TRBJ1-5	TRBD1	TGTGCCAGCGGCCGGGACAGGGGGCTTCAGCCCCAGCATTTT	CASGRDRGLQPQHF
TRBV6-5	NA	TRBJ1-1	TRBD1	TGTGCCAGCAGTTCCCCGGGACAGGGGAACACTGAAGCTTTCTTT	CASSSPGQGNTEAFF
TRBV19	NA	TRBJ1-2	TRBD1	TGTGCCAGTATTCCGGGACAGGGAAGCTATGGCTACACCTTC	CASIPGQGSYGYTF
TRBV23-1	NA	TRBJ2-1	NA	TGCGCCAGCAGTCAATCAGTGGACGTTTACAATGAGCAGTTCTTC	CASSQSVDVYNEQFF
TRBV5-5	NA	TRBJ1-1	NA	TGTGCCAGCAGATTGGGAGGGAAAAGGACTGAAGCTTTCTTT	CASRLGGKRTEAFF
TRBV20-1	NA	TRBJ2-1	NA	TGCAGTGCTAGATGGCTACTCAATGAGCAGTTCTTC	CSARWLLNEQFF
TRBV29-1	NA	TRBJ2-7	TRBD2	TGCAGCGTGGTAGCGGGAGAGTGGAACGAGCAGTACTTC	CSVVAGEWNEQYF
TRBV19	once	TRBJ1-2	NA	TGTGCCAGTACAACAGGGATCTATGGCTACACCTTC	CASTTGIYGYTF
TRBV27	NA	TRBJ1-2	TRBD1	TGTGCCAGCAGTTTATCGCCAGGGGGCTTTGGCTACACCTTC	CASSLSPGGFGYTF
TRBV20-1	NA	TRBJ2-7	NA	TGCAGTGCTAGAGAGCGTAGCTCCTACGAGCAGTACTTC	CSARERSSYEQYF
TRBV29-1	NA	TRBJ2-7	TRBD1	TGCAGCGAGATAGGGACAGGGAAGTCCTCCTACGAGCAGCACTTC	CSEIGTGKSSYEQHF
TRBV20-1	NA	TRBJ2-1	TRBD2	TGCAGTGCCCGGGAGGGCGGATGGGATGAGCAGTTCTTC	CSAREGGWDEQFF
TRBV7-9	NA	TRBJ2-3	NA	TGTGCCAGCAGCCCGTCGGGGGAAGATACGCAGTATTTT	CASSPSGEDTQYF
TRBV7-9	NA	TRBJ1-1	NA	TGTGCCAGCAGCTTACCCCTCTTAGGGGGAGGAAGAGCTGAAGCTTTCTTT	CASSLPLLGGGRAEAFF
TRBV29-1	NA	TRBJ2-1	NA	TGCAGCGTTGATGCGGGAACCTACAATGAGCAGTTCTTC	CSVDAGTYNEQFF
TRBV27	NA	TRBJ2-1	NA	TGTGCCAGCAGTTCCACCCCTCCGGAGCAGTTCTTC	CASSSTPPEQFF
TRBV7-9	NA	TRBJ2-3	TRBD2	TGTGCCAGCAGCAAAAAGACTAGCGGGAGGACAGATACGCAGTATTTT	CASSKKTSGRTDTQYF
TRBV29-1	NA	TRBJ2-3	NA	TGCAGCGTTGAAGACCATAATCCGTATTTT	CSVEDHNPYF
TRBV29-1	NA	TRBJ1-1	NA	TGCAGCGTTGAATGGGGAACTGAAGCTTTCTTT	CSVEWGTEAFF
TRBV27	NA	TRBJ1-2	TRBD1	TGTGCCAGCAGTTTAGGACAGGGGGGTTATGGCTACACCTTC	CASSLGQGGYGYTF
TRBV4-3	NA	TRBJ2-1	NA	TGCGCCAGCAGCCAAGATACCGGGAGCTCCTACAATGAGCAGTTCTTC	CASSQDTGSSYNEQFF
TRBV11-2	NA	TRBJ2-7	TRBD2	TGTGCCAGCCCGTCCGGGAGGCCCTACGAGCAGTACTTC	CASPSGRPYEQYF
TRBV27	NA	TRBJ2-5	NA	TGTGCCAGCAGTTTATCCCTCCTCGGGACCCAGTACTTC	CASSLSLLGTQYF
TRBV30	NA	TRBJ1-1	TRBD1	TGTGCCTGGAGCGGGGACAGGGGCCCTGAAGCTTTCTTT	CAWSGDRGPEAFF
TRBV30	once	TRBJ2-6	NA	TGTGCCTGGAGTTCAGGGTCAGGGGCCAACGTCCTGACTTTC	CAWSSGSGANVLTF
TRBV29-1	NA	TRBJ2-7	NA	TGCAGCGTCGACCGCAGGCCGGGCGAAGAGCAGTACTTC	CSVDRRPGEEQYF
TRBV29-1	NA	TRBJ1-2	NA	TGCAGCGCCGGGACGGATTATGGCTACACCTTC	CSAGTDYGYTF
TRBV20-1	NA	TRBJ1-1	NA	TGCAGTGCCGATGCTCTAAACACTGAAGCTTTCTTT	CSADALNTEAFF
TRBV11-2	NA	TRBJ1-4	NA	TGTGCCAGCAGCTTAGGCCCAGGCACAGGGAATGAAAAACTGTTTTTT	CASSLGPGTGNEKLFF
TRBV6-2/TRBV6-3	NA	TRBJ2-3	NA	TGTGCCAGCAGTTACGTTTGGTTAGATACGCAGTATTTT	CASSYVWLDTQYF
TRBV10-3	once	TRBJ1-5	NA	TGTGCCAACACCGACGGCAATCAGCCCCAGCATTTT	CANTDGNQPQHF
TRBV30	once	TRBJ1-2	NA	TGTGCCTGGAGTGCCGGGGGGGCGGGGGACCTCTATGGCTACACCTTC	CAWSAGGAGDLYGYTF
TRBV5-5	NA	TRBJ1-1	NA	TGTGCCAGCAGCTTTGGACACTCGAACACTGAAGCTTTCTTT	CASSFGHSNTEAFF
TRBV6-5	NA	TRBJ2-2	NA	TGTGCCAGCAACGGCAGGGGCTCGAACACCGGGGAGCTGTTTTTT	CASNGRGSNTGELFF
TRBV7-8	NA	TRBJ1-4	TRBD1	TGTGCCAGCAGCTTAGGGACAGGGGCCGGAATATTTGGTGAAAAACTGTTTTTT	CASSLGTGAGIFGEKLFF
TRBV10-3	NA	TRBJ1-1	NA	TGTGCCATCAGTGAGTCGTATCAGCTGAACACTGAAGCTTTCTTT	CAISESYQLNTEAFF
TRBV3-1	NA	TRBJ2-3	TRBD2	TGTGCCAGCAGCCAAGTCCCTCTTAGCCCGGGGGGGGATACGCAGTATTTT	CASSQVPLSPGGDTQYF